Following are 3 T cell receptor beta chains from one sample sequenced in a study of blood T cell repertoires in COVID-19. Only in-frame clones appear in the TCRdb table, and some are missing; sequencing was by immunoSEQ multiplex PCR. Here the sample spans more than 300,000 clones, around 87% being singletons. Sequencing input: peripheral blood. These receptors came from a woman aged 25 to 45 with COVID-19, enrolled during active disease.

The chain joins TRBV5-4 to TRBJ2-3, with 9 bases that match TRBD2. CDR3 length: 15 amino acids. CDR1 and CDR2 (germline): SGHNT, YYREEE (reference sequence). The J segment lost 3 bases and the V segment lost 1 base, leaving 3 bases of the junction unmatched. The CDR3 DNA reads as TGTGCCAGCAGCTTGAGGCGGGAGGGGACAGATACGCAGTATTTT. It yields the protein CASSLRREGTDTQYF.

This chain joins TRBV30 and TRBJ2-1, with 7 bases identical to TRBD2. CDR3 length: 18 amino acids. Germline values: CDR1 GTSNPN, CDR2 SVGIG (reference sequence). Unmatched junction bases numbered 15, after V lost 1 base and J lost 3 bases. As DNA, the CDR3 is TGTGCCTGGAGTGGGAAAGCGGGGACGAAGGTTGGCTACAATGAGCAGTTCTTC. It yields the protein CAWSGKAGTKVGYNEQFF.

Here the CDR3 reads CASSPFPSGGKEETQYF. The CDR3 coding sequence is TGTGCCAGCAGCCCATTTCCTAGCGGAGGGAAAGAAGAGACCCAGTACTTC. The chain combines TRBV4-2 with TRBJ2-5; TRBD2 matches 7 bases. V shed 4 bases and J 3 bases; nucleotides not matched to a gene: 14. Germline values: CDR1 LGHNA, CDR2 YNFKEQ. The CDR3 spans 17 residues.